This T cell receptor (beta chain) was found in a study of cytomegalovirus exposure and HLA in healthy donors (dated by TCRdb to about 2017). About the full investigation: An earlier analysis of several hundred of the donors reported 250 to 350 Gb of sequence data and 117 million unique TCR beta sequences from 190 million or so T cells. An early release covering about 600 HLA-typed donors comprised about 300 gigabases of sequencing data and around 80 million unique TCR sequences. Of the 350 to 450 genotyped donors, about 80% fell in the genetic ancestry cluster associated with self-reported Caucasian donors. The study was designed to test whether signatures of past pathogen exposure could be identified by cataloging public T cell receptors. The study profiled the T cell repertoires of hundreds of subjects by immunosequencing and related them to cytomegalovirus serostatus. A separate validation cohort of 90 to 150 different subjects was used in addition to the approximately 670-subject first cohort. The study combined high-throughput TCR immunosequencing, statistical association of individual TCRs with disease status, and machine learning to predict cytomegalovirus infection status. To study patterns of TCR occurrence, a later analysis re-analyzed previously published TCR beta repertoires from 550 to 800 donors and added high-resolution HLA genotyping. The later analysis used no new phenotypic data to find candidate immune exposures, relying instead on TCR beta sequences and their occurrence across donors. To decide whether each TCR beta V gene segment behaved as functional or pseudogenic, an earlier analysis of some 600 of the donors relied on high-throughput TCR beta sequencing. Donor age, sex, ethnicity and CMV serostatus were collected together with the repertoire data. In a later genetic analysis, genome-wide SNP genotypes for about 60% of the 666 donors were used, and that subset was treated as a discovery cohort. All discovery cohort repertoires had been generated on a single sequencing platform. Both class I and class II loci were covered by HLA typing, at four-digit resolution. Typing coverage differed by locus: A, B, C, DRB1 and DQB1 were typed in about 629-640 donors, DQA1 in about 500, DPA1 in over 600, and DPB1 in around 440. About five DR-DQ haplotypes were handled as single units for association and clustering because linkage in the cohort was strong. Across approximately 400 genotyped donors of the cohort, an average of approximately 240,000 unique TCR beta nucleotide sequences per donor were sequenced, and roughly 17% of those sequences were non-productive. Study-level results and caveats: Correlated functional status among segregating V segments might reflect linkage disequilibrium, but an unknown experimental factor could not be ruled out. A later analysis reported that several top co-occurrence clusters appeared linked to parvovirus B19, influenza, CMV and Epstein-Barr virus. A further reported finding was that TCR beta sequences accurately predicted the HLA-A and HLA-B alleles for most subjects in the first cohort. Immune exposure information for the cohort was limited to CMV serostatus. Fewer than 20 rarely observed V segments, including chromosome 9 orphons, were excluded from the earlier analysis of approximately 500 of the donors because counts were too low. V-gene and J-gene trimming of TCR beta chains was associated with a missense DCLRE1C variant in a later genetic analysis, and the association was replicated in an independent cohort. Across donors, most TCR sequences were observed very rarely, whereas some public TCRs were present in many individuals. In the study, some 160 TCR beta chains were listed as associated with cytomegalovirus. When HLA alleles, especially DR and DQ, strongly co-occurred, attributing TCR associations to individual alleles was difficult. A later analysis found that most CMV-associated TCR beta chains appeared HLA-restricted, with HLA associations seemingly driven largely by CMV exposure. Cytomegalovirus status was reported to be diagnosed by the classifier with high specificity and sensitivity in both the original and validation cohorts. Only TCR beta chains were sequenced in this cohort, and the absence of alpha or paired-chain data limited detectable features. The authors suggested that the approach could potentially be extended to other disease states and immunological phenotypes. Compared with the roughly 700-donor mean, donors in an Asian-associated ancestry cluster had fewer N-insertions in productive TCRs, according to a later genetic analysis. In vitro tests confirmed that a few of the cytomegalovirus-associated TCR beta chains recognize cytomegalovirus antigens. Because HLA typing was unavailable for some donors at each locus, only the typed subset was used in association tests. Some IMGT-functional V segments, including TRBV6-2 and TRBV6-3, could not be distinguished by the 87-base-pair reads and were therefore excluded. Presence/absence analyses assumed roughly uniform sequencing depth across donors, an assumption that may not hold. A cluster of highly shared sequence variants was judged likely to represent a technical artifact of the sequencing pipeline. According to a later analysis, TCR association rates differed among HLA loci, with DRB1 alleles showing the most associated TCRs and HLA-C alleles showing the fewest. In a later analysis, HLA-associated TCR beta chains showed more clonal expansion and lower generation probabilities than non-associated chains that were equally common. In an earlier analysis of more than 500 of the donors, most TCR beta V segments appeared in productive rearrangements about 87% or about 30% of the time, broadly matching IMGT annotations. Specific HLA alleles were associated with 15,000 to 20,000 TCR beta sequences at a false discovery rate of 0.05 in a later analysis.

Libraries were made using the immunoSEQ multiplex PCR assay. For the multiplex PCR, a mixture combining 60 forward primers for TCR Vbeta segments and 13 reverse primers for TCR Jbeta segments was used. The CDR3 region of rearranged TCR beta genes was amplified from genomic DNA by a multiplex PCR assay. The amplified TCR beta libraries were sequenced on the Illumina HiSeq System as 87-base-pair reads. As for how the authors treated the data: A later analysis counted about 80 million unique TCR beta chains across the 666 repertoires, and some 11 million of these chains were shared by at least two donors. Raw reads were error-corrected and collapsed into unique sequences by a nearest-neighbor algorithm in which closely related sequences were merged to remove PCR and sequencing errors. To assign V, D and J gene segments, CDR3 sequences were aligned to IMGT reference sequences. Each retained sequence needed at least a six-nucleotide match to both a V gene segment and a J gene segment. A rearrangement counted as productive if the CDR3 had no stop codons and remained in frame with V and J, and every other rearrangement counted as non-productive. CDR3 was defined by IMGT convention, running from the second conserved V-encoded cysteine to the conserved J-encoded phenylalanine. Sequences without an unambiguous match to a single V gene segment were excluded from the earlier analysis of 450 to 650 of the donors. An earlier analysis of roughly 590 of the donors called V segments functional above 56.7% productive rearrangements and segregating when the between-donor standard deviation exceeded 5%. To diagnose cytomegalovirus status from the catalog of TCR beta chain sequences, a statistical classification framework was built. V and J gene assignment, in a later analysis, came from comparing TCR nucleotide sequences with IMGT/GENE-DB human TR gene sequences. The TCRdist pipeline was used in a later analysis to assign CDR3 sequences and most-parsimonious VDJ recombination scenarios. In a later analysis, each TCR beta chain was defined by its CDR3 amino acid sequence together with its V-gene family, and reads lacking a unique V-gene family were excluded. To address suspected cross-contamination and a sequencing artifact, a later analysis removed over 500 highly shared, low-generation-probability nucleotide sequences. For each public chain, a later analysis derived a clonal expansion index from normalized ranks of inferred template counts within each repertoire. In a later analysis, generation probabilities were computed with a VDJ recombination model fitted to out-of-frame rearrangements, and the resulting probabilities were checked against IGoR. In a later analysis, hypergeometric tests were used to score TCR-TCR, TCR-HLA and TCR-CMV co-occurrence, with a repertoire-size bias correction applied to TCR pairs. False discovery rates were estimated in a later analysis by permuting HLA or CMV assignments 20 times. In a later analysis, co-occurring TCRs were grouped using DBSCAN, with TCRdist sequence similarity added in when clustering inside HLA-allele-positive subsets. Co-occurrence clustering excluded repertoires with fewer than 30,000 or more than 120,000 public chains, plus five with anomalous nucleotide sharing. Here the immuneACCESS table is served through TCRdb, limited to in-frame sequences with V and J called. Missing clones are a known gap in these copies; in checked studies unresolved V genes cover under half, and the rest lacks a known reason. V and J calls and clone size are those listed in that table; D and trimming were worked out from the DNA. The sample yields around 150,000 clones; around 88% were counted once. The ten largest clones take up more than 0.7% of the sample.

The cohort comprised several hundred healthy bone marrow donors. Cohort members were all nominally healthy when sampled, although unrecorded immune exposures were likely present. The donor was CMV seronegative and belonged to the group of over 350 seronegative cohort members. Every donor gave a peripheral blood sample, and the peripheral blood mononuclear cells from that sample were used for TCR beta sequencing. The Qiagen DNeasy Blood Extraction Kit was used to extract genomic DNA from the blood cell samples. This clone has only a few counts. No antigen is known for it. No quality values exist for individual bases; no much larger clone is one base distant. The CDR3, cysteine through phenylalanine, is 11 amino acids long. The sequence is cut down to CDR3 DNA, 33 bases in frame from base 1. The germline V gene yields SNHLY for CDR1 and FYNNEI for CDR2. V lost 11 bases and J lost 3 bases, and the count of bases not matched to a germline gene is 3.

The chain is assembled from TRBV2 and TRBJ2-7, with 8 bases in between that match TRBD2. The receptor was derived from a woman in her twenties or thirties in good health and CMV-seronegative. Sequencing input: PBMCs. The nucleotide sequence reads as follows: TGTGCCGAACGGGGGGGCTACGAGCAGTACTTC. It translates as CAERGGYEQYF.